A single sample is the source of the 14 T cell receptor beta chains below, sequenced in a study of cytomegalovirus exposure and HLA in healthy donors. This PCR relied on a set of 60 Vbeta primers and 13 Jbeta primers. Produced via immunoSEQ multiplex PCR; TCRdb's table is partial and in-frame only. The data hold approximately 120,000 clones, with nearly 70% observed a single time. Source material: PBMCs. Every receptor here comes from a woman in her 70s in good health and CMV-seropositive.

This clone was found a few times. The chain combines TRBV5-6 with TRBJ1-2; D is uncertain. Germline V gene sequence: CDR1 SGHDT, CDR2 YYEEEE. This CDR3 is 13 amino acids long. V was trimmed by 0 bases and J by 1 base, leaving 4 bases between them. This CDR3 is CASSLDSNYGYTF. The CDR3 DNA reads as TGTGCCAGCAGCTTGGACAGTAACTATGGCTACACCTTC.

The chain carries TRBV10-1 and TRBJ2-7; tentatively, D is TRBD1 (5 bases). Germline loops: CDR1 WNHNN, CDR2 SYGVQD (reference sequence). V lost 2 bases and J 2 bases, leaving 13 bases between the germline ends. The CDR3 runs to 15 residues. The CDR3 sequence: CASSERAGQTYEQYF. The CDR3, as DNA: TGCGCCAGCAGTGAGAGGGCAGGGCAAACCTACGAGCAGTACTTC.

This chain uses TRBV7-2 with TRBJ1-2; 12 positions agree with TRBD1. The CDR3 covers 18 residues. Germline V gene lookup returns CDR1 SGHTA and CDR2 FQGNSA. Trimming removed 1 base from V and 4 bases from J; junction bases left unmatched: 10. The CDR3 bases are TGTGCCAGCAGCTTAGATCGGGACAGGGGGCTGAAGGGCTATGGCTACACCTTC. Protein sequence: CASSLDRDRGLKGYGYTF.

This clone was seen only a few times. This chain connects TRBV19 to TRBJ1-5; 7 positions agree with TRBD1. The ends lost 0 bases at V and 6 bases at J; junction bases unmatched: 5. The CDR3 totals 15 residues. The germline gives CDR1 LNHDA, CDR2 SQIVND (reference sequence). CDR3 bases: TGTGCCAGTAGTATAGAAGGGACAGCGATTCAGCCCCAGCATTTT. This sequence encodes CASSIEGTAIQPQHF.

This clone was found a few times. The J gene is TRBJ1-3, the V gene TRBV6-6, with a weak D call TRBD1 (5 bases). Looked up from germline, CDR1 is MNHNY and CDR2 is SVGAGI (reference sequence). CDR3 length: 13 amino acids. Trimming cost V 7 bases and J 5 bases, with 12 bases left between them. CDR3: CASTQTDRNTIYF. The CDR3 DNA is TGTGCCAGCACCCAGACAGACCGAAACACCATATATTTT.

CDR3 in amino acids: CASSGDQGTEAFF. The DNA of the CDR3 is TGCGCCAGCAGTGGCGATCAGGGCACTGAAGCTTTCTTT. V usage is TRBV10-2 and J usage is TRBJ1-1, with D possibly TRBD1 on 5 matching bases. The CDR3 consists of 13 residues. V was pared by 4 bases and J by 4 bases, with 10 bases between. Per germline, CDR1 WSHSY and CDR2 SAAADI.

The genes are TRBV10-3 and TRBJ1-5; D is uncertain. This CDR3 has 13 residues. Germline-derived CDR1 and CDR2 are ENHRY and SYGVKD. With 6 bases removed from V and 4 bases from J, the gap between germline ends came to 10 bases. The CDR3 is CAIRQNPNQPQHF. Written as DNA, the CDR3 is TGTGCCATCAGACAGAATCCTAATCAGCCCCAGCATTTT.

The V gene is TRBV2, the J gene TRBJ1-3; D remains unclear. CDR1 is SNHLY and CDR2 is FYNNEI in the germline V gene. The CDR3 totals 14 residues. V lost 2 bases and J lost 0, with 5 bases in between. CDR3 DNA: TGTGCCAGCAGTGAACGGTTCTCTGGAAACACCATATATTTT. Translated, it gives CASSERFSGNTIYF.

V usage is TRBV6-5 and J usage is TRBJ2-3; 7 bases match TRBD1. This CDR3 comprises 15 residues. Trimming removed 5 bases from V and 0 bases from J; junction bases left unmatched: 5. In germline, CDR1 is MNHEY, CDR2 SVGAGI. CDR3 in amino acids: CASSPGTESTDTQYF. In nucleotides, the CDR3 is TGTGCCAGCAGTCCAGGGACAGAGAGCACAGATACGCAGTATTTT.

This chain links TRBV6-1 with TRBJ2-5; 7 bases match TRBD1. CDR3 length: 14 residues. In germline, CDR1 is MNHNS, CDR2 SASEGT. The junction had 8 bases not matched to a gene; V was cut back by 6 bases and J by 4 bases. DNA for the CDR3: TGTGCCAGCAGCAGACAGGGAGAGAGAGAGACCCAGTACTTC. The encoded protein is CASSRQGERETQYF.

The chain couples TRBV2 to TRBJ2-5; the match to TRBD2 covers 7 bases. V was clipped by 4 bases and J by 5 bases; unmatched bases: 4. This CDR3 contains 13 residues. In germline, CDR1 is SNHLY, CDR2 FYNNEI. CDR3 protein: CASSVLAEETQYF. Here the CDR3 DNA reads TGTGCCAGCAGTGTTCTAGCGGAGGAGACCCAGTACTTC.

Ten or more counts support this clone. The chain links TRBV13 to TRBJ1-1; D may be TRBD1 (6 bases). There are 15 residues in the CDR3. CDR1 and CDR2 (germline): PRHDT, FYEKMQ (reference sequence). V lost 5 bases to trimming and J lost 0 bases, with 13 bases between them. CDR3 coding DNA: TGTGCCAGCAGCCAACAGGGACGGCTGAACACTGAAGCTTTCTTT. This gives the protein CASSQQGRLNTEAFF.

The CDR3 loop is CASRRDSNYGYTF. CDR3 DNA sequence: TGTGCCAGCAGGCGGGACTCTAACTATGGCTACACCTTC. V gene TRBV28 combines with J gene TRBJ1-2, with D possibly being TRBD1 (5 bases). Trimming stripped 6 bases from V and 0 bases from J, with 8 bases between. Germline CDR1 is MDHEN and CDR2 is SYDVKM. This CDR3 has 13 residues.

Regarding this clone: The same CDR3 can be traced to other DNA sequences in this sample. This chain joins TRBV5-1 and TRBJ2-5; no clear D. The CDR3 is made up of 14 amino acids. The germline V gene has CDR1 SGHRS and CDR2 YFSETQ. V shed 0 bases and J shed 1 base, with 7 bases lying between them. The CDR3, as DNA: TGCGCCAGCAGCTTGGGCGGTCCCCAAGAGACCCAGTACTTC. This encodes CASSLGGPQETQYF.